In this sample, the clone carrying this T cell receptor beta chain turned up once. Profiling relied on immunoSEQ multiplex PCR, and the TCRdb table lists in-frame clones only, not all of them. The sample carries more than 300,000 clones, around four fifths recorded once. The sample originates from a study of Ad26.COV2.S vaccination and SARS-CoV-2 variants. The treatment here: about 20 received Ad26.COV2.S at low or high dose, single or two shots; several received placebo; per-sample allocation not given. Samples analyzed were those drawn on day 63 after the first vaccine or placebo injection. Here the sequenced sample was peripheral blood, taken in a trial of Ad26.COV2.S vaccine versus placebo. This receptor was identified in a person aged 18-65 years who received the Ad26.COV2.S COVID-19 vaccine or a placebo.

The CDR3: CASGWDRGYEQYF. DNA for the CDR3: TGTGCTAGTGGTTGGGACAGGGGGTACGAGCAGTACTTC. The V gene is TRBV12-5, the J gene TRBJ2-7; 11 bases align to TRBD1. V gave up 4 bases and J gave up 4 bases; unmatched junction bases: 0. CDR1 and CDR2 (germline): LGHNT, FRNRAP. The CDR3 is 13 residues long.